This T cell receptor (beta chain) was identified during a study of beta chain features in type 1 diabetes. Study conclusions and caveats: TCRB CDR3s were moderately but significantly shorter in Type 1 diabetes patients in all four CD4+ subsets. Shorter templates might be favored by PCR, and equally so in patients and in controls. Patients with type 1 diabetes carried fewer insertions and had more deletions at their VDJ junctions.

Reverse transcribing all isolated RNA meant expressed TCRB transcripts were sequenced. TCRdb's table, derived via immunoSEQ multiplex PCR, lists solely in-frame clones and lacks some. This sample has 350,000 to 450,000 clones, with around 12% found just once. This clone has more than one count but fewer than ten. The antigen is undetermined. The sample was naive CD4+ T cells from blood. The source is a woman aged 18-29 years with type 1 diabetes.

The DNA for the CDR3 is TGTGCCAGCAGTGAAGGTAGCGGGGTATTCAATGAGCAGTTCTTC. This codes for CASSEGSGVFNEQFF. V is TRBV6-1 and J is TRBJ2-1, with 8 nucleotides matching TRBD2. The germline V gene encodes CDR1 MNHNS and CDR2 SASEGT. The V segment lost 1 base and the J segment 6 bases; nucleotides outside the gene matches: 5. The CDR3 has 15 amino acids.